This T cell receptor (beta chain) was recorded in a study of quantifying T cell responses using KT2 cells. Study summary: TCR alpha and beta constant-region primers primed reverse transcription of RNA.

This clonotype has more than one count but fewer than ten. The sample is PBMC spiked with counted cells of clone KT2. Fixed numbers of PBMC received varying amounts of KT2 cells. The CDR3 covers 11 residues. Losses at the gene ends were 4 bases for V and 14 bases for J; bases not matched to a gene: 4. Germline lookup yields CDR1 SNHLY and CDR2 FYNNEI. An oligo carrying a UMI was ligated to the cDNA 3' end. First-round PCR used 4 to 5 cycles and beta primers RC1.1 and RC1.2 covering TRBC1 and TRBC2. From the UMI-ligation and nested PCR reads, TCRdb called clonotypes with MiXCR, one entry per CDR3 protein. The repertoire holds 60,000 or so distinct CDR3 sequences, with about 12% as singletons.

The chain employs TRBV2 and TRBJ2-1, with 8 bases fitting TRBD2. The sample comprised PBMCs spiked with cells of the T cell clone KT2. The receptor was isolated from a human donor. As DNA, the CDR3 is TGTGCCAGCAGTGGGGGACTAGGGAAGTTCTTC. It specifies CASSGGLGKFF.